Below are 25 T cell receptor beta chains sequenced from a single sample in a study of shared clonotypes between healthy human individuals. Data came from immunoSEQ multiplex PCR; TCRdb stores just in-frame clones and leaves some out. The table records nearly 2 million clones, over 85% of them present only once. CD45RO-negative, CCR7-selected cells formed the naive CD8 fraction, which excluded terminally differentiated effector memory CD45RA+ cells. Source material: naive CD8+ T cells sorted from blood. The receptors originated from a man in his late teens or twenties in good health.

The V gene is TRBV4-3, the J gene TRBJ2-5, with a possible D match to TRBD2 (5 bases). CDR3 length equals 17 residues. The V and J ends lost 0 bases and 4 bases respectively, with 18 bases between them. CDR1 and CDR2 from the germline V gene are LGHNA and YSLEER. The CDR3 protein is CASSQDPPGSLGETQYF. In nucleotides, the CDR3 is TGCGCCAGCAGCCAAGATCCCCCGGGGAGTCTAGGAGAGACCCAGTACTTC.

The CDR3 loop is CASSEARNEQFF. The DNA for the CDR3 is TGTGCCAGCAGTGAAGCCCGAAATGAGCAGTTCTTC. This chain joins TRBV2 and TRBJ2-1; D not certain. V lost 0 bases, J lost 7 bases, and 4 bases lay in between. Germline V gives CDR1 SNHLY, CDR2 FYNNEI. The CDR3 loop spans 12 amino acids.

The J gene is TRBJ1-2, the V gene TRBV14, with 10 bases that match TRBD1. This CDR3 contains 14 residues. The V segment lost 2 bases and the J segment 8 bases; nucleotides outside the gene matches: 5. Germline CDR1 SGHDN, CDR2 FVKESK. The CDR3 bases are TGTGCCAGCAGCCAAATTGGGACAGGGGACGGCTACACCTTC. Its protein product is CASSQIGTGDGYTF.

The V and J genes are TRBV6-5 and TRBJ2-7; no clear D. Trimming removed 6 bases from V and 2 bases from J, with 5 bases in between. Per germline, CDR1 MNHEY and CDR2 SVGAGI. The CDR3 length is 11 residues. CDR3 sequence reads: CASRDPYEQYF. CDR3 bases: TGTGCCAGCAGAGACCCCTACGAGCAGTACTTC.

This chain uses TRBV9 with TRBJ2-7, with D tentatively TRBD2 (7 bases). CDR1 and CDR2 from the germline V gene are SGDLS and YYNGEE. The CDR3 contains 14 residues. Trimming removed 7 bases from V and 5 bases from J, with 19 bases in between. For the CDR3, the DNA is TGTGCCAGCGGGGAGGGGGACAATACGGACGAGCAGTACTTC. Translated: CASGEGDNTDEQYF.

The chain couples TRBV6-1 to TRBJ2-3; D tentatively fits TRBD1 or TRBD2 (5 bases each). The V gene's germline CDR1 is MNHNS and CDR2 SASEGT. The CDR3 totals 14 residues. The germline V and J ends were trimmed by 11 bases and 3 bases, with 18 bases remaining between them. The CDR3 loop is CAVHRDVTTDTQYF. The CDR3 DNA follows: TGTGCCGTACACCGGGACGTTACTACAGATACGCAGTATTTT.

V and J are TRBV2 and TRBJ2-7; 7 positions match TRBD2. After removal of 3 bases from V and 0 bases from J, the junction contained 8 bases not matched to a gene. This CDR3 contains 16 residues. Germline-derived CDR1 and CDR2 are SNHLY and FYNNEI. In nucleotides, the CDR3 is TGTGCCAGCAGTGATGGAGCGGGGATATACTCCTACGAGCAGTACTTC. Translation gives CASSDGAGIYSYEQYF.

J is TRBJ1-2 and V is TRBV5-4; D is undetermined. CDR3 length: 14 residues. Germline V lookup: CDR1 SGHNT, CDR2 YYREEE (reference sequence). Between the trimmed V and J ends, which lost 0 bases and 9 bases, there was a span of 15 bases. The CDR3 reads CASSLAWDRGSYTF. The CDR3 bases are TGTGCCAGCAGCTTGGCCTGGGATCGGGGAAGCTACACCTTC.

This rearrangement joins TRBV21-1 to TRBJ2-7; the tabulated D call, TRBD1, remains unverified against the DNA. TRBV21-1 is a known pseudogene. The CDR3 runs to 19 residues. DNA for the CDR3: TGTGCCAGCAGCCCCCGGGGGGGACAGGGGGCGGCGGGGAGCTACGAGCAGTACTTC. Translated: CASSPRGGQGAAGSYEQYF.

The V gene is TRBV6-5, the J gene TRBJ2-1, with TRBD2 matching over 7 bases. Germline loops: CDR1 MNHEY, CDR2 SVGAGI. The CDR3 totals 16 residues. With V trimmed by 4 bases and J by 4 bases, 10 bases remained unmatched. CDR3 bases: TGTGCCAGCAGTTTTACTAGGGAGGGACCTTACAATGAGCAGTTCTTC. The encoded protein is CASSFTREGPYNEQFF.

As to this clone: A read error may be the cause here, since a much bigger clone is one base away. This same CDR3 is encoded by further DNA sequences in the sample. The chain combines TRBV27 with TRBJ2-7; weak D call: TRBD1 (6 bases). This CDR3 is 13 amino acids long. V lost 3 bases to trimming and J lost 2 bases, with 8 bases between them. Germline CDR1 MNHEY, CDR2 SMNVEV (reference sequence). Here the CDR3 DNA reads TGTGCCAGCAGTTTTGAGGGGGCCTACGAGCAGTACTTC. The encoded protein is CASSFEGAYEQYF.

The V and J genes are TRBV6-5 and TRBJ2-1; D is unresolved. Trimming took off 6 bases at V and 0 bases at J, with 12 bases between the two ends. In germline, CDR1 is MNHEY, CDR2 SVGAGI. The CDR3 has 15 residues. In DNA form, the CDR3 reads TGTGCCAGCAGCATAGCCCCCAACTCCTACAATGAGCAGTTCTTC. Translating gives CASSIAPNSYNEQFF.

The chain links TRBV2 to TRBJ2-1; 9 bases are shared with TRBD1. Trimming at V came to 8 bases and at J to 3 bases, leaving 2 bases not matched to a gene. Germline loops: CDR1 SNHLY, CDR2 FYNNEI. The CDR3 has 13 amino acids. The chain's CDR3 is CASGQGYYNEQFF. For the CDR3, the DNA is TGTGCCAGCGGACAGGGGTACTACAATGAGCAGTTCTTC. Filled out from reference TRBV2 and TRBJ2-1, the complete variable domain reads EPEVTQTPSHQVTQMGQEVILRCVPISNHLYFYWYRQILGQKVEFLVSFYNNEISEKSEIFDDQFSVERPDGSNFTLKIRSTKLEDSAMYFCASGQGYYNEQFFGPGTRLTVL.

The CDR3 nucleotides read TGTGCCAGCAGTAAGCCGGGACTGCCCTCCTACGAGCAGTACTTC. Protein: CASSKPGLPSYEQYF. The chain carries TRBV6-6 and TRBJ2-7, with a possible D match to TRBD2 (6 bases). Trimming pared 5 bases from V and 0 bases from J, leaving 14 bases between. CDR1 and CDR2 from the germline V gene are MNHNY and SVGAGI (reference sequence). This CDR3 is 15 amino acids long.

This chain joins TRBV6-5 and TRBJ2-5, with D unresolved. The CDR3 runs to 13 residues. V dropped 8 bases and J dropped 7 bases, with 17 bases sitting between them. Germline CDR1 and CDR2: MNHEY and SVGAGI. The CDR3 sequence is CASQRDLWGTQYF. The DNA for the CDR3 is TGTGCCAGCCAGCGAGACCTCTGGGGGACCCAGTACTTC.

This clone was recorded once. The chain employs TRBV30 and TRBJ1-2; 7 bases fit TRBD1. V dropped 2 bases and J dropped 6; count of bases not matched to a gene: 6. The CDR3 is made up of 13 amino acids. CDR1 and CDR2 (germline): GTSNPN, SVGIG (reference sequence). CDR3 nucleotides: TGTGCCTGGAGTCAGACAGGGTACCATGGCTACACCTTC. It translates to CAWSQTGYHGYTF.

The gene calls are TRBV11-2 and TRBJ2-1; D is perhaps TRBD2 (5 bases). The CDR3 is made up of 16 amino acids. The V end was cut by 0 bases, the J end by 4 bases, with 13 bases between. Germline CDR1 reads SGHAT; CDR2 reads FQNNGV. CDR3 amino acids: CASSLESGGRYNEQFF. The CDR3 nucleotides read TGTGCCAGCAGCTTAGAAAGCGGAGGCCGTTACAATGAGCAGTTCTTC.

The chain combines TRBV7-9 with TRBJ1-2, with D maybe TRBD1 (5 bases). Germline V gives CDR1 SEHNR, CDR2 FQNEAQ (reference sequence). The CDR3 has 13 amino acids. The V end was cut by 8 bases, the J end by 4 bases, with 14 bases between. CDR3 DNA: TGTGCCAGCTTGGGAGGGGCTGGCTATGGCTACACCTTC. Protein product: CASLGGAGYGYTF.

The chain has TRBV10-2 and TRBJ1-2; D possibly corresponds to TRBD1 (6 bases). V shed 7 bases and J shed 3 bases, with 9 bases lying between them. The CDR3 is made up of 12 amino acids. Per the germline V gene, CDR1 is WSHSY and CDR2 is SAAADI. CDR3 DNA sequence: TGCGCCAGCAAAGCAGGGGACTATGGCTACACCTTC. This gives the protein CASKAGDYGYTF.

The genes are TRBV19 and TRBJ2-4, with D perhaps matching TRBD2 (6 bases). The CDR3 length is 13 residues. CDR1 is LNHDA, CDR2 SQIVND, per germline (reference sequence). The V end was cut by 0 bases, the J end by 12 bases, with 12 bases between. This CDR3 reads CASSIDGEGGQYF. The CDR3, as DNA: TGTGCCAGTAGTATAGATGGAGAGGGAGGTCAGTACTTC.

The rearrangement links TRBV7-6 to TRBJ2-7, with no clear D. From germline, CDR1 is SGHVS and CDR2 FNYEAQ. The V and J ends lost 3 bases and 0 bases respectively, with 9 bases between them. The CDR3 has 14 amino acids. The CDR3 bases are TGTGCCAGCAGCTTTGGCGGCCTCTCCTACGAGCAGTACTTC. This sequence encodes CASSFGGLSYEQYF.

The chain carries TRBV4-1 and TRBJ2-5; perhaps TRBD2 as D (6 bases). The CDR3 is 14 residues long. Germline CDR1 is MGHRA and CDR2 is YSYEKL. The V and J ends lost 0 bases and 5 bases respectively, with 10 bases between them. This chain's CDR3 is CASSQDRAGETQYF. The CDR3 DNA sequence: TGCGCCAGCAGCCAAGATAGGGCGGGGGAGACCCAGTACTTC.

This chain connects TRBV6-1 to TRBJ1-1, with TRBD1 matching 8 bases. Germline V gives CDR1 MNHNS, CDR2 SASEGT. After removal of 5 bases from V and 1 base from J, the junction contained 3 bases not matched to a gene. This CDR3 contains 14 residues. The CDR3 DNA reads as TGTGCCAGCAGTTGGACAGGGACGAACACTGAAGCTTTCTTT. Its protein is CASSWTGTNTEAFF.

This sequence joins TRBV6-5 and TRBJ1-1, with TRBD1 as a possible D gene (6 bases). CDR1 is MNHEY and CDR2 is SVGAGI in the germline V gene. The CDR3 spans 14 residues. Between the trimmed V and J ends, which lost 4 bases and 6 bases, there was a span of 15 bases. The CDR3 spells CASSLTGGGPEAFF. CDR3 in DNA: TGTGCCAGCAGTTTGACAGGTGGCGGCCCTGAAGCTTTCTTT.

The chain uses TRBV5-1 and TRBJ2-7; 7 bases match TRBD2. Germline V gives CDR1 SGHRS, CDR2 YFSETQ. This CDR3 spans 14 amino acids. V lost 3 bases, J lost 5 bases, and 8 bases stayed unmatched. The CDR3 bases are TGCGCCAGCAGCTGGCGGACTAGTTCTGACGAGCAGTACTTC. This sequence encodes CASSWRTSSDEQYF.